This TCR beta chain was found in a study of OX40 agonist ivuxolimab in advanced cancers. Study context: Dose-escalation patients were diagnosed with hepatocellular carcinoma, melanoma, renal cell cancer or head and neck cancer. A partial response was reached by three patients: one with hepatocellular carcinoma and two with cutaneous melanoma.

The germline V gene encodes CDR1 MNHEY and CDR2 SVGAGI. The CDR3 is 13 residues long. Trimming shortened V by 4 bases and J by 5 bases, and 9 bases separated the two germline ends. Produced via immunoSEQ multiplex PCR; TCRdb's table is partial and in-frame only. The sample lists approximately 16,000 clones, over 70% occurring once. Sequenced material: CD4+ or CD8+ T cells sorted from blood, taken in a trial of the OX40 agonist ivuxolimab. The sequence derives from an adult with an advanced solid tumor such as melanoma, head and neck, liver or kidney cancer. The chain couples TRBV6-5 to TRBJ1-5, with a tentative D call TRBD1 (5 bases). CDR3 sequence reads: CASSWTLDQPQHF. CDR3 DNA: TGTGCCAGCAGTTGGACACTGGATCAGCCCCAGCATTTT.